The sequence of this T cell receptor (beta chain) was determined in a study of cytomegalovirus exposure and HLA in healthy donors. Across the whole study: A prior analysis found about 110 million unique TCR beta sequences from approximately 190 million T cells. A data release that came early held roughly 90 million unique TCRs from HLA-typed donors.

This clone was detected a few times. Its antigen is unknown. Whole-study results and caveats: TCR beta sequences numbering about 17,000 were associated with HLA alleles at 0.05 false discovery rate in a later analysis.

CDR1 is GTSNPN and CDR2 is SVGIG in the germline V gene (reference sequence). V dropped 3 bases and J dropped 4 bases, with 13 bases sitting between them. CDR3 length: 14 residues. Primers for the PCR totalled 60 Vbeta and 13 Jbeta. Data came from immunoSEQ multiplex PCR; TCRdb stores just in-frame clones and leaves some out. The table lists around 57,000 clones, around 89% of them singletons. The sequence was collected from a man aged 30 to 39 in good health and CMV-seropositive. The chain is built from TRBV30 and TRBJ2-1; possible D gene TRBD2, 5 bases. What was sequenced was PBMCs. The CDR3 bases are TGTGCCTGGAGAACCGGGATCATTTACAATGAGCAGTTCTTC. This encodes CAWRTGIIYNEQFF.